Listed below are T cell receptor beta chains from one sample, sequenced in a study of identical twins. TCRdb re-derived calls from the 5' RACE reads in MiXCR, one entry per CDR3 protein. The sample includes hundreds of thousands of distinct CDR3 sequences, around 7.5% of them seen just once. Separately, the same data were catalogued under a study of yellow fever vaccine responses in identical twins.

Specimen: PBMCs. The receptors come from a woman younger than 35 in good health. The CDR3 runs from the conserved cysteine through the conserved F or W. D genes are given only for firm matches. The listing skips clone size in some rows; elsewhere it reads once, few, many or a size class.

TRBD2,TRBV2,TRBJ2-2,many,CASSEIAGGAGELFF,TGTGCCAGCAGTGAAATAGCGGGGGGTGCTGGGGAGCTGTTTTTT
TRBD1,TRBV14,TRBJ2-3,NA,CASSSTERTGPEDTQYF,TGTGCCAGCAGTTCAACCGAACGGACAGGGCCCGAAGACACGCAGTATTTT
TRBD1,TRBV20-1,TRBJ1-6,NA,CSAKTGDRSPLHF,TGCAGTGCCAAGACAGGGGACAGGTCACCCCTCCACTTT
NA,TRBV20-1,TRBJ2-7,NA,CSASQATKTYEQYF,TGCAGTGCTAGTCAAGCAACCAAAACCTACGAGCAGTACTTC
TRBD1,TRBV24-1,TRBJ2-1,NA,CATSLGTAGVNEQFF,TGTGCCACCAGTCTCGGGACAGCCGGGGTCAATGAGCAGTTCTTC
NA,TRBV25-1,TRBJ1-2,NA,CASSGPGGSYGYTF,TGTGCCAGCAGTGGACCCGGCGGGTCCTATGGCTACACCTTC
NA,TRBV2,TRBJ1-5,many,CASSEFRQVNQPQHF,TGTGCCAGCAGTGAATTTCGGCAGGTCAATCAGCCCCAGCATTTT
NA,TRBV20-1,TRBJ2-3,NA,CSARPPHWASLVGDTQYF,TGCAGTGCTAGACCCCCCCATTGGGCTTCTCTGGTCGGAGATACGCAGTATTTT
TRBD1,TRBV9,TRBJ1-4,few,CASSVGGGNNEKLFF,TGTGCCAGCAGCGTAGGAGGGGGCAATAATGAAAAACTGTTTTTT
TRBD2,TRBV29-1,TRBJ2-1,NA,CSVTPSSGRMNEQFF,TGCAGCGTGACCCCCTCTAGCGGGAGAATGAATGAGCAGTTCTTC
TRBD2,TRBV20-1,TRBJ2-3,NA,CSARDISGGATDTQYF,TGCAGTGCTAGAGACATTAGCGGGGGGGCTACAGATACGCAGTATTTT
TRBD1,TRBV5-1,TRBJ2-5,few,CASSSSGTGTQETQYF,TGCGCCAGCAGCTCATCCGGGACAGGGACCCAAGAGACCCAGTACTTC
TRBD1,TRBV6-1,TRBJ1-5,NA,CASSGGTVNQPQHF,TGTGCCAGCAGTGGAGGGACAGTCAATCAGCCCCAGCATTTT
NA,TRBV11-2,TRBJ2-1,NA,CASSLLYSSSYNEQFF,TGTGCCAGCAGCTTATTGTACAGTAGCTCCTACAATGAGCAGTTCTTC
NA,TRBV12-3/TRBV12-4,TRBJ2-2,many,CASSLAASAGGNTGELFF,TGTGCCAGCAGTTTAGCTGCAAGCGCCGGAGGTAACACCGGGGAGCTGTTTTTT
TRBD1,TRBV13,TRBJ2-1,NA,CASSFQASSSVSWDRPYNEQFF,TGTGCCAGCAGCTTCCAGGCCAGTTCGTCTGTAAGTTGGGACAGACCCTACAATGAGCAGTTCTTC
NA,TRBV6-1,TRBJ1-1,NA,CASRPGVRNTEAFF,TGTGCCAGCAGACCAGGAGTCCGAAACACTGAAGCTTTCTTT
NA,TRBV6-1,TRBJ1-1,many,CASSWEGLPNTEAFF,TGTGCCAGCAGCTGGGAGGGACTCCCGAACACTGAAGCTTTCTTT
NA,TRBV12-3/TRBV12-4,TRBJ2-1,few,CASSEVSPDNEQFF,TGTGCCAGCAGCGAAGTATCCCCCGACAATGAGCAGTTCTTC
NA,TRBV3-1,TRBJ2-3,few,CASSQDLSGVTLYTDTQYF,TGTGCCAGCAGCCAAGATCTAAGTGGAGTCACCCTATACACAGATACGCAGTATTTT
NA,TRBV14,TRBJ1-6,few,CASSQGGGNNSPLHF,TGTGCCAGCAGCCAAGGCGGGGGCAATAATTCACCCCTCCACTTT
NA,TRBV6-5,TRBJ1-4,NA,CASSYGQSATNEKLFF,TGTGCCAGCAGCTACGGACAGTCTGCAACTAATGAAAAACTGTTTTTT
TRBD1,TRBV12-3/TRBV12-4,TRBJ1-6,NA,CASSWTGAGFNSPLHF,TGTGCCAGCAGTTGGACAGGGGCTGGCTTCAATTCACCCCTCCACTTT
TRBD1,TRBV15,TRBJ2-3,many,CATSSRGRADTQYF,TGTGCCACCAGCTCTAGGGGGCGCGCAGATACGCAGTATTTT
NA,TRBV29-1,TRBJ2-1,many,CSVGEFEQFF,TGCAGCGTGGGGGAGTTTGAGCAGTTCTTC
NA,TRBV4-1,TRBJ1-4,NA,CASSLGFEKLFF,TGCGCCAGCAGCCTCGGATTTGAAAAACTGTTTTTT
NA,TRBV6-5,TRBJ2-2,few,CASSFSGADTGELFF,TGTGCCAGCAGTTTTTCGGGGGCGGACACCGGGGAGCTGTTTTTT
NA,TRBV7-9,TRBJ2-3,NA,CASSLVQGTSDTQYF,TGTGCCAGCAGCTTAGTCCAGGGGACCTCAGATACGCAGTATTTT
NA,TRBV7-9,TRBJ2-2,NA,CASSIMGINAGELFF,TGTGCCAGCAGCATTATGGGAATAAACGCCGGGGAGCTGTTTTTT
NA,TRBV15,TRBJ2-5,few,CATSRADVPSAETQYF,TGTGCCACCAGCAGAGCTGACGTCCCCTCGGCAGAGACCCAGTACTTC
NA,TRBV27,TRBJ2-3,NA,CASSLSRPYTDTQYF,TGTGCCAGCAGTTTATCGCGACCATACACAGATACGCAGTATTTT
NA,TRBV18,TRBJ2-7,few,CASSQSTVYEQYF,TGTGCCAGCTCACAGAGTACAGTTTACGAGCAGTACTTC